This T cell receptor beta chain was profiled in a study of T cell responses to AZD1222 COVID-19 vaccine (dated by TCRdb to about 2021). About the investigation overall: TCR sequencing covered over 230 trial participants: about 210 given two doses of AZD1222 and about 26 given two doses of MenACWY control vaccine. Trial participants were enrolled by age into 18-55, 56-69 and 70-plus year subgroups, with 148, 28 and 57 TCR-sequenced participants respectively. Results the study describes overall, beyond this receptor: Nearly half of unique spike-specific TCRs reportedly recognized epitopes outside regions mutated in the B.1.351 and B.1.1.7 variants. Participants were mostly white British and included more females than males, and it was suggested by the authors that clonal diversity may have been underestimated. The 56-69-year group was small, and its depth increase did not reach significance, likely because of low power. After two AZD1222 doses, both the breadth and the depth of spike-specific TCRs were significantly higher than at day 0 and than in MenACWY recipients. CD4 TCRs associated with the vaccine covered the entire spike protein, and the dominant responses were in regions 160-218 and 743-854. Because no samples from the day 14 peak response were available, repertoires could be characterized only after the peak T cell response. Conclusions about previously exposed vaccinees are limited because only six or seven AZD1222 recipients were SARS-CoV-2 seropositive at baseline.

The germline V gene (reference sequence) yields LNHDA for CDR1 and SQIVND for CDR2. Including cysteine and phenylalanine, the CDR3 has 14 amino acids. Solely the CDR3 DNA is kept, with 42 bases framed from the first base. V lost 7 bases and J lost 0 bases; the stretch between them is 12 bases long. The CDR3 regions of human TCRbeta chains were analyzed by immunosequencing. The original pipeline was this. Repertoire TCRs were matched against a reference library of SARS-CoV-2-specific TCRs generated with the MIRA antigen-specificity platform. Breadth was defined as the fraction of unique TCRs that were SARS-CoV-2-associated. Depth was defined as the fraction of total T cells that were SARS-CoV-2-associated. Using the MIRA data, each spike-specific TCR was assigned both to the spike region to which the TCR was reactive and to a CD4 or CD8 class. Log10-transformed breadth and depth values were compared by one-way ANOVA with Sidak's multiple comparisons tests. The table comes from immuneACCESS by way of TCRdb, which keeps in-frame sequences with V and J called. Part of the clones is missing from these tables; in studies checked, under half for an unresolved V gene and the rest for unknown reasons. D and trimming were read from the DNA, whereas the V and J calls and clone size are those reported in that table. This sample lists 130,000 to 150,000 clones; 82% were detected once. The ten largest clones capture approximately 4% of the sample.

Reading the label with the study, this specimen's time point is: baseline before first vaccination. The treatment or condition label of this sample denotes: meningococcal conjugate vaccine given as trial control. The vaccinee samples were drawn from two UK trials, COV001 and COV002, one of which was a single-blind randomized controlled phase 2/3 trial testing AZD1222 (ChAdOx1 nCoV-19) in healthy adults. Trial participant PBMC samples were collected at day 0 and day 28 after the second dose for TCRbeta chain sequencing. On this clone: There is no known antigen for this receptor. No per-base quality is available; no much larger clone lies one base away.

The source was peripheral blood, collected on day 0 of MenACWY control vaccination. This clonotype originated in an adult in good health. The chain employs TRBV19 and TRBJ1-2, and possibly TRBD1, on 6 matching bases. The bases are TGTGCCAGTACGGGGGGGCTATCTAACTATGGCTACACCTTC. Translated, this is CASTGGLSNYGYTF.